What follows are 10 T cell receptor beta chains derived from one specimen sequenced in a study of OX40 agonist ivuxolimab in advanced cancers. Assay used: immunoSEQ multiplex PCR; TCRdb lists only in-frame clones, some missing. The sample gives 77,000 or so clones, 85% to 90% of which show up once; about 10% is in the top ten. The material was CD4+ or CD8+ T cells sorted from blood, obtained in a trial of the OX40 agonist ivuxolimab. These receptors were obtained from an adult with an advanced solid tumor such as melanoma, head and neck, liver or kidney cancer.

V is TRBV5-1 and J is TRBJ2-7; a weak D match, TRBD2 (6 bases). Looked up from germline, CDR1 is SGHRS and CDR2 is YFSETQ. Trimming shortened V by 4 bases and J by 7 bases, and 15 bases separated the two germline ends. CDR3 length: 13 residues. CDR3 protein: CASSRGLAEEQYF. In DNA form, the CDR3 reads TGCGCCAGCAGCAGGGGACTGGCAGAAGAGCAGTACTTC.

This clone was seen only once. The chain employs TRBV18 and TRBJ1-3, with D unresolved. The CDR3 loop spans 11 amino acids. The germline V and J ends were trimmed by 8 bases and 3 bases, with 5 bases remaining between them. Per germline, CDR1 KGHSH and CDR2 LQKENI. CDR3 sequence (DNA): TGTGCCAGCCGCGATGGAAACACCATATATTTT. Its protein is CASRDGNTIYF.

This chain joins TRBV10-3 and TRBJ2-7; 8 bases line up with TRBD2. From germline, CDR1 is ENHRY and CDR2 SYGVKD. With 10 bases clipped from V and 5 bases from J, the junction kept 22 bases outside the gene matches. The CDR3 is 17 residues long. The CDR3 protein is CATRGGSRLASFNEQYF. The CDR3, as DNA: TGTGCCACAAGGGGAGGCTCACGACTAGCGTCCTTCAACGAGCAGTACTTC.

This clone came up once. The chain employs TRBV5-3 and TRBJ2-3; TRBD2 aligns across 8 bases. TRBV5-3 is marked as an open reading frame, function uncertain. V lost 3 bases to trimming and J lost 2 bases; unmatched junction nucleotides: 11. There are 17 residues in the CDR3. The chain's CDR3 is CARSCRVPSGPTDTQYF. The CDR3 DNA follows: TGTGCCAGAAGCTGTCGAGTGCCTAGCGGGCCCACAGATACGCAGTATTTT.

This sequence joins TRBV28 and TRBJ1-1, with unresolved D. The ends were cut back, 1 base at V and 0 bases at J, with 9 bases in the middle. Per the germline V gene, CDR1 is MDHEN and CDR2 is SYDVKM. The CDR3 runs to 15 residues. The CDR3 here is CASSLFRTVNTEAFF. CDR3 sequence (DNA): TGTGCCAGCAGTTTATTCCGGACGGTGAACACTGAAGCTTTCTTT.

The genes are TRBV5-1 and TRBJ2-1, with D perhaps TRBD2 (5 bases). V dropped 2 bases and J dropped 7 bases, with 16 bases sitting between them. In germline, CDR1 is SGHRS, CDR2 YFSETQ. The CDR3 has 15 residues. The CDR3 protein is CASSFTFSPGNEQFF. CDR3 bases: TGCGCCAGCAGCTTTACATTCTCCCCGGGGAATGAGCAGTTCTTC.

In this sample, this clone turned up a few times. The rearrangement links TRBV7-9 to TRBJ2-7, with 10 nucleotides matching TRBD1. V gave up 5 bases and J gave up 11 bases; unmatched junction bases: 15. Germline values: CDR1 SEHNR, CDR2 FQNEAQ (reference sequence). This CDR3 is built from 15 residues. DNA of the CDR3: TGTGCCAGCAGCGGCCGAGGGACAGGGGTGACGTATAAGTACTTC. This translates into CASSGRGTGVTYKYF.

The V gene is TRBV7-3, the J gene TRBJ2-6; no clear D gene. The CDR3 is 15 residues long. Germline CDR1 is SGHTA and CDR2 is FQGTGA. V dropped 5 bases and J dropped 0 bases, with 8 bases sitting between them. The CDR3 protein is CASSPGYSGANVLTF. The CDR3 DNA reads TGTGCCAGCAGCCCAGGCTACTCTGGGGCCAACGTCCTGACTTTC.

This clone is a singleton in its sample. The chain combines TRBV10-3 with TRBJ2-7; 12 positions match TRBD2. Germline V lookup: CDR1 ENHRY, CDR2 SYGVKD. V dropped 5 bases and J dropped 2; count of bases not matched to a gene: 1. This CDR3 spans 14 amino acids. This CDR3 reads CAISPSGGAYEQYF. The CDR3 coding sequence is TGTGCCATCAGTCCTAGCGGGGGGGCCTACGAGCAGTACTTC.

The chain recombines TRBV7-2 with TRBJ2-1; a possible D gene is TRBD2 (6 bases). Germline V lookup: CDR1 SGHTA, CDR2 FQGNSA. The germline V and J ends were trimmed by 1 base and 5 bases, with 12 bases remaining between them. The CDR3 runs 15 residues. The CDR3 DNA reads as TGTGCCAGCAGCTTAGATCGGGGGAACCACAATGAGCAGTTCTTC. It translates to CASSLDRGNHNEQFF.